This T cell receptor beta chain was captured by sequencing in a study of blood T cell repertoires in COVID-19. Across the study: Sources were T cells, B-cell-depleted T cells, or PBMCs; the material itself was cDNA or gDNA.

Original methodology: Reference gene primer amplification gave estimated nucleated cell counts. Profiled with immunoSEQ multiplex PCR; TCRdb holds only in-frame clones, not every one. The V and J calls and clone size were taken over from that table, and D and trimming were inferred from the DNA. This sample has a few hundred thousand clones, with 80% to 90% found just once. Per the germline V gene, CDR1 is SGHVS and CDR2 is FQNEAQ. V dropped 6 bases and J dropped 0 bases, with 15 bases sitting between them. The CDR3 is 16 residues long. Cohorts were based on clinical histories the participants reported. Cohort 3 donors were reported recovered after two negative PCRs, clearance, or symptom resolution.

What was sequenced was PBMCs or T cells enriched from blood (not recorded which). V gene TRBV7-8 combines with J gene TRBJ1-3, with D possibly TRBD1 on 6 matching bases. The receptor was isolated from a young man who had recovered from COVID-19. The CDR3 region has the DNA TGTGCCAGCAGTGAGATGTGGGACATCTCTGGAAACACCATATATTTT. Its translation: CASSEMWDISGNTIYF.